This TCR beta chain is from a study of cytomegalovirus exposure and HLA in healthy donors. Findings of the study overall: The study labeled fewer than 200 TCR beta chains cytomegalovirus-associated. The authors considered a cluster of highly shared sequence variants likely to be a sequencing artifact.

Concerning this clone itself: Its antigen is still unknown.

CDR1 SNHLY and CDR2 FYNNEI come from the germline V gene. The CDR3 contains 16 residues. V lost 0 bases to trimming and J lost 5 bases, with 11 bases between them. Both 60 Vbeta primers and 13 Jbeta primers went into the PCR. Clones were read by immunoSEQ multiplex PCR, and TCRdb kept only the in-frame ones, dropping some. Counted here are 55,000 to 70,000 clones, 74% occurring once; the ten biggest clones make up 11%. The origin of this receptor is a woman aged 55-75 years in good health and CMV-seropositive. V usage is TRBV2 and J usage is TRBJ1-6, with D maybe TRBD1 (6 bases). Sequences were obtained from PBMCs. CDR3 DNA: TGTGCCAGCAGTGAAGCGGGCACAGGGAATAATTCACCCCTCCACTTT. Protein sequence: CASSEAGTGNNSPLHF.